These 5 T cell receptor beta chains were sequenced from one sample in a study of CD4 T cells in relation to SARS-CoV-2 and coronaviruses. The protocol was immunoSEQ multiplex PCR, while the TCRdb copy is restricted to in-frame clones and leaves out a portion. This table holds about 56,000 clones, roughly 94% found once. The sequenced material came from naive CD4+ T cells from PBMCs. Subset indicated: naive CD4+ T cells isolated by negative enrichment. All receptors derive from an adult with COVID-19.

This chain's CDR3 is CASSTRTSGSSDTQYF. CDR3 bases: TGTGCCAGTAGTACCCGGACTAGCGGGAGTTCAGATACGCAGTATTTT. V usage is TRBV19 and J usage is TRBJ2-3, with 13 bases identical to TRBD2. V gave up 4 bases and J gave up 4 bases; unmatched junction bases: 5. Germline V gives CDR1 LNHDA, CDR2 SQIVND (reference sequence). The CDR3 sequence is 16 residues long.

The chain combines TRBV20-1 with TRBJ2-7, with D uncertain. Germline V gene lookup returns CDR1 DFQATT and CDR2 SNEGSKA (reference sequence). The CDR3 runs 11 residues. With 5 bases removed from V and 7 bases from J, the gap between germline ends came to 12 bases. In DNA form, the CDR3 reads TGCAGTGCTGTAGTGCTTTTAGAGCAGTACTTC. Protein product: CSAVVLLEQYF.

V and J are TRBV5-5 and TRBJ2-1; D perhaps matches TRBD1 (6 bases). The V gene lost 2 bases and the J gene lost 6 bases, with 9 bases spanning the gap. Germline V gene data show CDR1 as SGHKS and CDR2 as YYEKEE (reference sequence). The CDR3 extends over 13 amino acids. CDR3 bases: TGTGCCAGCAGCTTAACAGGGTCCAATGAGCAGTTCTTC. It translates to CASSLTGSNEQFF.

V gene TRBV7-2 combines with J gene TRBJ2-1; D is perhaps TRBD2 (6 bases). The ends were cut back, 1 base at V and 0 bases at J, with 7 bases in the middle. Germline V gene data show CDR1 as SGHTA and CDR2 as FQGNSA. This CDR3 spans 15 amino acids. CDR3 loop: CASSLVSGSYNEQFF. In nucleotides, the CDR3 is TGTGCCAGCAGCTTAGTTAGCGGCTCCTACAATGAGCAGTTCTTC.

This chain joins TRBV2 and TRBJ1-1; no clear D. With 8 bases removed from V and 5 bases from J, the gap between germline ends came to 12 bases. This CDR3 contains 12 residues. CDR1 and CDR2 from the germline V gene are SNHLY and FYNNEI. CDR3 residues: CASGVAWTEAFF. The CDR3 nucleotides are TGTGCCAGCGGAGTCGCTTGGACTGAAGCTTTCTTT.